Listed below are T cell receptor beta chains from one sample, sequenced in a study of PD-L1 blockade in urothelial cancer. TCRdb's copy holds only in-frame clones and misses some; the assay was immunoSEQ multiplex PCR. The repertoire holds some 52,000 clones, with roughly 80% as singletons. This material consisted of PBMCs, taken around atezolizumab (anti-PD-L1) treatment. The receptor source for this set is a man in his 70s with urothelial cancer. Both conserved end residues are trimmed from each CDR3.

V	J	CDR3
TRBV4-1	TRBJ1-4	ASSQQDREWSEKLF
TRBV7-9	TRBJ2-7	ASSKPSGGLPGEQY
TRBV7-2	TRBJ1-6	ASSLVGQGAKVNNSPLH
TRBV11-2	TRBJ2-7	ASSLDIAGAYEQY
TRBV6-1	TRBJ1-5	ASSPGGSNQPQH
TRBV4-2	TRBJ2-3	ASSQGPGLAGGLTDTQY
TRBV25-1	TRBJ1-1	ASRLDNWNTEAF
TRBV5-1	TRBJ2-1	ASSGTGGEQF
TRBV6-6	TRBJ2-5	ASSYQTTSAPETQY
TRBV9	TRBJ2-3	ASSVGQRGVTDTQY
TRBV18	TRBJ2-7	ASSPYQGQGYEQY
TRBV19	TRBJ1-1	ASSVKGDTEAF
TRBV5-6	TRBJ2-5	ASASTPASPTQY
TRBV15	TRBJ2-1	ATSGNYWTGINEQF
TRBV7-8	TRBJ2-1	ASSPYRVGAYNEQF
TRBV5-1	TRBJ1-3	ASSLSGATGNTIY
TRBV4-1	TRBJ2-3	ASSQRASGSDTQY
TRBV30	TRBJ2-7	AWSVHLGGRSYEQY
TRBV18	TRBJ1-2	ASSPPSANYGYT
TRBV19	TRBJ1-2	ASSDPGQRGYT
TRBV11-3	TRBJ1-2	ASSQAGVGGYT
TRBV5-6	TRBJ1-2	ASSLTGGPEVPHYGYT
TRBV28	TRBJ1-1	ASSASRQSPGTEAF
TRBV30	TRBJ2-7	AWSRNRGYEQY
TRBV7-2	TRBJ2-5	ASSLARTVQETQY
TRBV21-1	TRBJ2-3	ASSLGFLRDYRTDTQY
TRBV5-5	TRBJ1-3	ASSFLTLRDTIY
TRBV19	TRBJ2-7	ASSRTSGGAGFYEQY
TRBV4-3	TRBJ1-2	ASSRRGYGYT
TRBV27	TRBJ2-2	ASRGPGQGTGELF
TRBV6-5	TRBJ2-3	ASVALLTDTQY
TRBV5-1	TRBJ2-1	ASSLAVIAGASYNEQF
TRBV4-1	TRBJ2-7	ASSQDHEARYEQY
TRBV19	TRBJ1-2	ASSWGQGVNYGYT
TRBV6-1	TRBJ2-1	ASKRMNVPGNEQF
TRBV29-1	TRBJ2-3	SVGQALSTDTQY
TRBV20-1	TRBJ1-1	RADKNTEAF